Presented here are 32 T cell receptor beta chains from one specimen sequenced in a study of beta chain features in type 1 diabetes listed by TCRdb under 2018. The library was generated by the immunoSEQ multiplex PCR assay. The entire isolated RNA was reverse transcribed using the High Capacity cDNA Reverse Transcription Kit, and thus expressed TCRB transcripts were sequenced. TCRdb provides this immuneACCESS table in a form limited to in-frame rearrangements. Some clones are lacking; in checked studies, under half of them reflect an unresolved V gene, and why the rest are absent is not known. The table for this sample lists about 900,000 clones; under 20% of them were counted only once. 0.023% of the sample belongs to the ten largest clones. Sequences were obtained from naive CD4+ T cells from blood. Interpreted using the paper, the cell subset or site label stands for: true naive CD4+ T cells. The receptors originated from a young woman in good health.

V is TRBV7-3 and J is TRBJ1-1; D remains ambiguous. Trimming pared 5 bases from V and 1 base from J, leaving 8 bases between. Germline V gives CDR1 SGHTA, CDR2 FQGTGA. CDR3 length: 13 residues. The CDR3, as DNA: TGTGCCAGCAGCGTCTCAGGGAACACTGAAGCTTTCTTT. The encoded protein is CASSVSGNTEAFF.

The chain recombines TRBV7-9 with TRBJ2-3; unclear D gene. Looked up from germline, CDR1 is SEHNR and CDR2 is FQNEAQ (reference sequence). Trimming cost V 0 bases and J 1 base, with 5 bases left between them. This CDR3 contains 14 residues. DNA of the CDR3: TGTGCCAGCAGCTTAGCGGCACGCACAGATACGCAGTATTTT. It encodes CASSLAARTDTQYF.

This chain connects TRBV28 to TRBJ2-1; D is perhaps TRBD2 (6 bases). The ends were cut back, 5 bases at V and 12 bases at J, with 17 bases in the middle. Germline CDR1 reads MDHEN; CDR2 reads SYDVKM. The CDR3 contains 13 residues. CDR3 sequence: CASSPSTRPWQFF. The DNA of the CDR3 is TGTGCCAGCAGTCCCTCGACTAGGCCTTGGCAGTTCTTC.

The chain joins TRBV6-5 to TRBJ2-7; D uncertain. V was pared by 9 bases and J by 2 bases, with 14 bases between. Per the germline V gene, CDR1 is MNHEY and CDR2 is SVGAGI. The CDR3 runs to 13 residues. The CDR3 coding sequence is TGTGCCAGTAAAGGAGACCTAACCTACGAGCAGTACTTC. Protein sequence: CASKGDLTYEQYF.

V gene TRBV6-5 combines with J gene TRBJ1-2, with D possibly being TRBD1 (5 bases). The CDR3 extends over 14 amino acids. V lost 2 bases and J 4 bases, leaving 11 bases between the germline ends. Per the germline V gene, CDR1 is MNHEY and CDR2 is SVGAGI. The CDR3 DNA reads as TGTGCCAGCAGTTACCGGGGGGAACCCTATGGCTACACCTTC. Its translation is CASSYRGEPYGYTF.

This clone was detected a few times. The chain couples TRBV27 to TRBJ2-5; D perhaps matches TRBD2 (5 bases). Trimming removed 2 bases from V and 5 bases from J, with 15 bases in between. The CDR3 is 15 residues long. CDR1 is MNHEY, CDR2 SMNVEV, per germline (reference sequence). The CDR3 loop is CASSLTLSRGETQYF. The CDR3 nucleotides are TGTGCCAGCAGTTTAACACTTAGTCGCGGGGAGACCCAGTACTTC.

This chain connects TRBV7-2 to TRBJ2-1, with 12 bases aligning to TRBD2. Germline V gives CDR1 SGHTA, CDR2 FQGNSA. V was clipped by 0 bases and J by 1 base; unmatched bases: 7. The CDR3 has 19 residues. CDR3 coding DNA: TGTGCCAGCAGCTTAGCCGGGGCTAGCGGGAGGGCTTCCTACAATGAGCAGTTCTTC. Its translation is CASSLAGASGRASYNEQFF.

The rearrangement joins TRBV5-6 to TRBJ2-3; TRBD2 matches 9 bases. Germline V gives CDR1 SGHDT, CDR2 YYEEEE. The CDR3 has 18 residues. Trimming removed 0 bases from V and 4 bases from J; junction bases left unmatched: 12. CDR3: CASSLVRASGVRPDTQYF. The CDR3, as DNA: TGTGCCAGCAGCTTGGTCCGGGCTAGCGGGGTTAGACCAGATACGCAGTATTTT. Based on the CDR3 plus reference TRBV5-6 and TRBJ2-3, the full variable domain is DAGVTQSPTHLIKTRGQQVTLRCSPKSGHDTVSWYQQALGQGPQFIFQYYEEEERQRGNFPDRFSGHQFPNYSSELNVNALLLGDSALYLCASSLVRASGVRPDTQYFGPGTRLTVL.

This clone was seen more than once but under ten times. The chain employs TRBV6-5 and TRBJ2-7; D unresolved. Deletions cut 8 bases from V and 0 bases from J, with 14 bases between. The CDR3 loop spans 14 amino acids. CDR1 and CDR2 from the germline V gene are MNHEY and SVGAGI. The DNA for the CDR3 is TGTGCCAGCGGAAAGTCGGGCAACTCCTACGAGCAGTACTTC. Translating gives CASGKSGNSYEQYF.

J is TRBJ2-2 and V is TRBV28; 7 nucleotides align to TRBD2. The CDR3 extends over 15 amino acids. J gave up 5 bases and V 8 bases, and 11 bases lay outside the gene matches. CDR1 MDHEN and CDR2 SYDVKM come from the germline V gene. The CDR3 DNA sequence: TGTGCCAGCCGATCCGGGGCTAGCGGAACCGGGGAGCTGTTTTTT. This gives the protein CASRSGASGTGELFF.

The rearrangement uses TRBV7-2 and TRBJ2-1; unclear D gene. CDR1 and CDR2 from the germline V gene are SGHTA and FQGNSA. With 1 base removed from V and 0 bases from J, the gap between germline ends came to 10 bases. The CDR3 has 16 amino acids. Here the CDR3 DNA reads TGTGCCAGCAGCTTAGGTCCCAAGAGCTCCTACAATGAGCAGTTCTTC. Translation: CASSLGPKSSYNEQFF. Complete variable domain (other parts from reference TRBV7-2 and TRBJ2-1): GAGVSQSPSNKVTEKGKDVELRCDPISGHTALYWYRQSLGQGLEFLIYFQGNSAPDKSGLPSDRFSAERTGGSVSTLTIQRTQQEDSAVYLCASSLGPKSSYNEQFFGPGTRLTVL.

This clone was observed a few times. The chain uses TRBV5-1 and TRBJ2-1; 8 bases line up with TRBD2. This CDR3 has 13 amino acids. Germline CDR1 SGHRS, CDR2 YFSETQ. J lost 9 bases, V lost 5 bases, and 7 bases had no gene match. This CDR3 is CASSFGRGGEQFF. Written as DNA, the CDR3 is TGCGCCAGCAGTTTCGGGAGGGGCGGTGAGCAGTTCTTC.

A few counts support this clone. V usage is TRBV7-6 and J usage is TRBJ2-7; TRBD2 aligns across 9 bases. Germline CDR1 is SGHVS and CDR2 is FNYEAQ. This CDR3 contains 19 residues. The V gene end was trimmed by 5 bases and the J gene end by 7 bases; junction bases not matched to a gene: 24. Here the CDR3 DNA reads TGTGCCAGCAGCCATACACCGGGGACTAGCAAATACCTCCGGGAGGAGCAGTACTTC. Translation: CASSHTPGTSKYLREEQYF.

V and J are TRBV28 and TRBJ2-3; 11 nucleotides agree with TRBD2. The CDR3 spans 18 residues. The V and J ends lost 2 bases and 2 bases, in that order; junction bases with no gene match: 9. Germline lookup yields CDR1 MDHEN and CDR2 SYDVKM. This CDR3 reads CASSLSPGLAANTDTQYF. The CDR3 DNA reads TGTGCCAGCAGTTTAAGTCCGGGACTAGCGGCAAACACAGATACGCAGTATTTT.

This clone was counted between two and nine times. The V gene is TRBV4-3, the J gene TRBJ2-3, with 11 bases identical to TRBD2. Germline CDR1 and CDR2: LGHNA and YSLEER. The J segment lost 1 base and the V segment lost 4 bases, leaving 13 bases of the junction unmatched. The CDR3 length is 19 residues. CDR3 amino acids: CASSPGPGTSGDRTDTQYF. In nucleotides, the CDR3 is TGCGCCAGCAGCCCCGGCCCGGGGACTAGCGGAGACCGCACAGATACGCAGTATTTT.

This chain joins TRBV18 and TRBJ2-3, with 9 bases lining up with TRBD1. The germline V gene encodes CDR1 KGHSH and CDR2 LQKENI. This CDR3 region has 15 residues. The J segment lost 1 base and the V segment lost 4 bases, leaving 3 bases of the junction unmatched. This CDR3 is CASSRQGVGTDTQYF. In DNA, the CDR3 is TGTGCCAGCTCACGACAGGGGGTGGGCACAGATACGCAGTATTTT. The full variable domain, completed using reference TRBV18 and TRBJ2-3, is NAGVMQNPRHLVRRRGQEARLRCSPMKGHSHVYWYRQLPEEGLKFMVYLQKENIIDESGMPKERFSAEFPKEGPSILRIQQVVRGDSAAYFCASSRQGVGTDTQYFGPGTRLTVL.

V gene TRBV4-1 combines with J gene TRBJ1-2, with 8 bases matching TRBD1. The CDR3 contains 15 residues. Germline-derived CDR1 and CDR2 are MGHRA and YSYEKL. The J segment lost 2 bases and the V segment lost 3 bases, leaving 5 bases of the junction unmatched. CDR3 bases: TGCGCCAGCAGCCAGGGACAGGAACCAAACTATGGCTACACCTTC. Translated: CASSQGQEPNYGYTF.

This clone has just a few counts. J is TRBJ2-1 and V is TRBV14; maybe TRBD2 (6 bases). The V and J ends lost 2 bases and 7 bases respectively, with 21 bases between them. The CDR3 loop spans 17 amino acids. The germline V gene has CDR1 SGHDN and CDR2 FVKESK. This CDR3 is CASSQFRDSGPQNEQFF. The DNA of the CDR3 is TGTGCCAGCAGCCAATTCCGGGACTCAGGCCCACAAAATGAGCAGTTCTTC.

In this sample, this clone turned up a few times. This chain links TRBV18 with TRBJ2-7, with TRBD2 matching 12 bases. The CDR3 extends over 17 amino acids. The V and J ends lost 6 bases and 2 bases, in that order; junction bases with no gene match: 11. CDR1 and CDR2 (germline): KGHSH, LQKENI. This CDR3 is CASSLRTSGTITYEQYF. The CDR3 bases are TGTGCCAGCTCCCTAAGGACTAGCGGGACGATTACCTACGAGCAGTACTTC.

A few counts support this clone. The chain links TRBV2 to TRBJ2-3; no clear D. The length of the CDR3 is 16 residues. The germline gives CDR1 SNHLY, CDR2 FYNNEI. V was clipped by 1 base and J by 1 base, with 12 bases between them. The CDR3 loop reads CASSEGLYEGTDTQYF. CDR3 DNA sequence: TGTGCCAGCAGTGAAGGGCTATACGAGGGCACAGATACGCAGTATTTT.

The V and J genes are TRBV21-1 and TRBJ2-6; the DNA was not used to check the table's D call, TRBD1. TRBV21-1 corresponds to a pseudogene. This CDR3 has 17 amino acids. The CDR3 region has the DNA TGTGCCAGCAGCAAAGAGGCCAGGGGTTCTGGGGCCAACGTCCTGACTTTC. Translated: CASSKEARGSGANVLTF.

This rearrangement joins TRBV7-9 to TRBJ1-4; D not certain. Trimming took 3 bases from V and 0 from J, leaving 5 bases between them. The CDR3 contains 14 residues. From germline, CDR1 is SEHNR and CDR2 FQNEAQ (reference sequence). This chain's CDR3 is CASSFSATNEKLFF. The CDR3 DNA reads TGTGCCAGCAGCTTTAGTGCAACTAATGAAAAACTGTTTTTT.

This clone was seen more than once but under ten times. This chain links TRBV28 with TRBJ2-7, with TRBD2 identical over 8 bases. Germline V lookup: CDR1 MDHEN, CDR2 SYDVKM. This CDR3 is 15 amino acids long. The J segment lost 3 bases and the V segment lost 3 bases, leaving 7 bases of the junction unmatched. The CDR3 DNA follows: TGTGCCAGCAGTTTTACCGGACTAGCCGACTACGAGCAGTACTTC. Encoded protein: CASSFTGLADYEQYF.

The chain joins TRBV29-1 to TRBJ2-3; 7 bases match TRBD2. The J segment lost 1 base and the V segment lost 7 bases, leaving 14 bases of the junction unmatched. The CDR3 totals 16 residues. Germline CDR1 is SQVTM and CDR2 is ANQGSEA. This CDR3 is CSASGIGIPRTDTQYF. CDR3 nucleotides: TGCAGCGCGAGCGGGATCGGCATTCCTCGCACAGATACGCAGTATTTT.

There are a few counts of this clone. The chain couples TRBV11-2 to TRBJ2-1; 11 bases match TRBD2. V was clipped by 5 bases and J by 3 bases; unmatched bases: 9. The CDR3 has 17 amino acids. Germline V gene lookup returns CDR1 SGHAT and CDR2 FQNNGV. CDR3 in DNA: TGTGCCAGCAGCCTTACTAGCGGGAGAGTATTCTACAATGAGCAGTTCTTC. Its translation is CASSLTSGRVFYNEQFF.

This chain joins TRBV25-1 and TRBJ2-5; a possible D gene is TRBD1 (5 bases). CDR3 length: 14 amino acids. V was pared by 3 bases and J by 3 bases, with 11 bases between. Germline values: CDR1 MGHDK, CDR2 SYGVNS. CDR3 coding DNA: TGTGCCAGCAGTGAGTGGCAGGGAAAAGAGACCCAGTACTTC. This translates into CASSEWQGKETQYF.

CDR3 in amino acids: CASRGSGSGIYEQYF. The CDR3, as DNA: TGTGCCAGCAGGGGGAGCGGGAGCGGCATCTACGAGCAGTACTTC. The chain links TRBV2 to TRBJ2-7; TRBD2 matches 8 bases. The V gene's germline CDR1 is SNHLY and CDR2 FYNNEI. The CDR3 consists of 15 residues. J lost 3 bases, V lost 6 bases, and 10 bases had no gene match.

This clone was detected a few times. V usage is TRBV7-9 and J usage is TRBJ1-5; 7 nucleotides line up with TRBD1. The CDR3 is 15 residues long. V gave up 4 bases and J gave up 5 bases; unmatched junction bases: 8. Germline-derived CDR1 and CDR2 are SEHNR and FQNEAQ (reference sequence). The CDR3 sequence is CASSSSYRGHQPQHF. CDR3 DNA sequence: TGTGCCAGCAGCTCTTCCTACAGGGGACATCAGCCCCAGCATTTT.

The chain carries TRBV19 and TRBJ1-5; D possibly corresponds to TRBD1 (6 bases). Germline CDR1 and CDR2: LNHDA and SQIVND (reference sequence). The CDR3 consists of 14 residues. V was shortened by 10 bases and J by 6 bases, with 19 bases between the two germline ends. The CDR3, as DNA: TGTGCCACTCAGATCGGCAGGGGAGGTCAGCCCCAGCATTTT. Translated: CATQIGRGGQPQHF.

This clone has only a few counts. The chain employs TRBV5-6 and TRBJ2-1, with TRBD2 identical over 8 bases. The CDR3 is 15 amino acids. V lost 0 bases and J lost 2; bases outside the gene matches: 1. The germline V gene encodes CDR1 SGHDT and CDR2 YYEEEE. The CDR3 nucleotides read TGTGCCAGCAGCTTGGGGACTAGCCCCTACAATGAGCAGTTCTTC. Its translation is CASSLGTSPYNEQFF.

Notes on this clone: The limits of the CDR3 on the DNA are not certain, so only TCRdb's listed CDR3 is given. CDR3 sequence reads: CASSKVGAGTSSNEQFF. The genes are TRBV21-1 and TRBJ2-1; the table's TRBD2 call for D was not verified on the DNA. TRBV21-1 is marked as a pseudogene. Both ends counted, the CDR3 spans 17 residues.

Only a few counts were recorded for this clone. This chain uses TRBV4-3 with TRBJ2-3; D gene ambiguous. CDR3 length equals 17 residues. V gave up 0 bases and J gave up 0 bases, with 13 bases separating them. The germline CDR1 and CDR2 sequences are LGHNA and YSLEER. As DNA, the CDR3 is TGCGCCAGCAGCCAAGATTCAACGGGTGGGAGCACAGATACGCAGTATTTT. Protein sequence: CASSQDSTGGSTDTQYF.